The next 6 T cell receptor beta chains were all read from a single sample in a study of shared clonotypes between healthy human individuals. Repertoires were generated with immunoSEQ multiplex PCR, while TCRdb's copy carries only in-frame clones and drops some. The sample shows approximately 2.5 million clones, approximately 92% of them seen only once. The source material was naive CD4+ T cells sorted from blood. Subset described: CD45RA+ positively selected. These receptors all stem from a man younger than 35 in good health.

The gene calls are TRBV14 and TRBJ2-2; the match to TRBD1 covers 7 bases. Germline assignment: CDR1 SGHDN and CDR2 FVKESK. The CDR3 length is 14 residues. V lost 4 bases, J lost 6 bases, and 5 bases stayed unmatched. The CDR3 bases are TGTGCCAGCAGCCGGGACAGTCTTCCCGGGGAGCTGTTTTTT. Its protein is CASSRDSLPGELFF.

The V and J genes are TRBV6-5 and TRBJ2-1; TRBD2 aligns across 9 bases. Trimming removed 6 bases from V and 10 bases from J; junction bases left unmatched: 10. The CDR3 runs 14 residues. Germline loops: CDR1 MNHEY, CDR2 SVGAGI. The CDR3 region has the DNA TGTGCCAGCAGGAATAGCGGGAGCAGAGTCGAGCAGTTCTTC. Amino acid sequence: CASRNSGSRVEQFF.

The chain carries TRBV5-1 and TRBJ1-5; D unclear. Trimming stripped 4 bases from V and 5 bases from J, with 10 bases between. In germline, CDR1 is SGHRS, CDR2 YFSETQ. The CDR3 runs to 13 residues. For the CDR3, the DNA is TGCGCCAGCAGCGCGGGGATCGATCAGCCCCAGCATTTT. Translated, it gives CASSAGIDQPQHF.

The chain employs TRBV6-1 and TRBJ2-7; 9 nucleotides agree with TRBD1. The CDR3 has 13 residues. The V gene end was trimmed by 6 bases and the J gene end by 5 bases; junction bases not matched to a gene: 5. CDR1 is MNHNS, CDR2 SASEGT, per germline. CDR3 sequence reads: CASRRDRDDEQYF. The CDR3 DNA reads TGTGCCAGCAGACGGGACAGGGACGACGAGCAGTACTTC.

V gene TRBV30 combines with J gene TRBJ1-2; maybe TRBD1 (5 bases). The germline V gene has CDR1 GTSNPN and CDR2 SVGIG (reference sequence). The ends were cut back, 4 bases at V and 6 bases at J, with 12 bases in the middle. The CDR3 runs 12 residues. CDR3 nucleotide sequence: TGTGCCTGGAACCGGGGGTGGGATGGCTACACCTTC. This sequence encodes CAWNRGWDGYTF.

This sequence joins TRBV18 and TRBJ2-3; the match to TRBD2 covers 13 bases. Trimming at V came to 2 bases and at J to 2 bases, leaving 1 base not matched to a gene. Looked up from germline, CDR1 is KGHSH and CDR2 is LQKENI. There are 16 residues in the CDR3. CDR3 in DNA: TGTGCCAGCTCACCAACTAGCGGGGGGGTCACAGATACGCAGTATTTT. As protein: CASSPTSGGVTDTQYF. Full variable domain (outside the CDR3, taken from reference TRBV18 and TRBJ2-3): NAGVMQNPRHLVRRRGQEARLRCSPMKGHSHVYWYRQLPEEGLKFMVYLQKENIIDESGMPKERFSAEFPKEGPSILRIQQVVRGDSAAYFCASSPTSGGVTDTQYFGPGTRLTVL.